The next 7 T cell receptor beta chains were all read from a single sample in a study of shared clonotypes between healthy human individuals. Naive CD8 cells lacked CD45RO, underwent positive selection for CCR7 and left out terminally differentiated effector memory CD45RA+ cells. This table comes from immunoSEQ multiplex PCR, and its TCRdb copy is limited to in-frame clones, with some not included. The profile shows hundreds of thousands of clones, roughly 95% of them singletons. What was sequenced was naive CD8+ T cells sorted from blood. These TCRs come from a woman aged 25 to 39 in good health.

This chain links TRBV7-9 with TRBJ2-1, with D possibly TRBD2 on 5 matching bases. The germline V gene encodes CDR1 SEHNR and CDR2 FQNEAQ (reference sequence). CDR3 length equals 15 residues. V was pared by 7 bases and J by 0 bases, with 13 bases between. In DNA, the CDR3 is TGTGCCAGCACTGTTAGCGAACGCTCCTACAATGAGCAGTTCTTC. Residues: CASTVSERSYNEQFF.

CDR3 region: CASSLVGLAGGAGANVLTF. The CDR3 coding sequence is TGTGCCAGCAGCTTAGTTGGTCTAGCGGGAGGTGCAGGGGCCAACGTCCTGACTTTC. J is TRBJ2-6 and V is TRBV7-9; 11 bases fit TRBD2. The CDR3 sequence is 19 residues long. J gave up 4 bases and V 1 base, and 9 bases lay outside the gene matches. Germline V lookup: CDR1 SEHNR, CDR2 FQNEAQ (reference sequence).

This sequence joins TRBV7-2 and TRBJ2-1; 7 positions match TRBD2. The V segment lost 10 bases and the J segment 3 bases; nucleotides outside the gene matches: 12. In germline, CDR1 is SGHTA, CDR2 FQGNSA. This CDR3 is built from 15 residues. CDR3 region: CAIPHPSGVYNEQFF. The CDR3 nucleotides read TGTGCCATCCCCCATCCGAGCGGGGTCTACAATGAGCAGTTCTTC.

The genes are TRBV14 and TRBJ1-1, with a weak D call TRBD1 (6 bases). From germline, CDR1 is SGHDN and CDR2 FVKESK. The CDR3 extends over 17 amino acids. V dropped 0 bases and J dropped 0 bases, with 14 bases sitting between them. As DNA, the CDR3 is TGTGCCAGCAGCCAAGATTTTAACAGGGCCATGAACACTGAAGCTTTCTTT. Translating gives CASSQDFNRAMNTEAFF.

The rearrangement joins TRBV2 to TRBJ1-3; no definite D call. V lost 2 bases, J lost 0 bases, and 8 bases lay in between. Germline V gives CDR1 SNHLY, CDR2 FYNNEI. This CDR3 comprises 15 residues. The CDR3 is CASSEWSSSGNTIYF. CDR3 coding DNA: TGTGCCAGCAGTGAATGGTCCTCCTCTGGAAACACCATATATTTT.

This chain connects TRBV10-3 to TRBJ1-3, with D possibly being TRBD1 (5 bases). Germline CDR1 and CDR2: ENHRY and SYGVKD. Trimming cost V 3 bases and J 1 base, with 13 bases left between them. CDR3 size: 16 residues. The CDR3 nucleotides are TGTGCCATCAGTGATTGGGACCTACGGTCTGGAAACACCATATATTTT. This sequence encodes CAISDWDLRSGNTIYF.

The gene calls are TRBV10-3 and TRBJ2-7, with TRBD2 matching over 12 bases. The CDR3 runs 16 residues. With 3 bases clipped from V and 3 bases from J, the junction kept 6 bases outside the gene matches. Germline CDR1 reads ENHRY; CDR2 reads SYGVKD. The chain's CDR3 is CAISETGLAGNYEQYF. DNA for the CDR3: TGTGCCATCAGTGAAACAGGACTAGCGGGAAACTACGAGCAGTACTTC.